This is a list of T cell receptor beta chains from one sample in a study of OX40 agonist ivuxolimab in advanced cancers. Only in-frame clones appear in the TCRdb table, and some are missing; sequencing was by immunoSEQ multiplex PCR. The table shows some 44,000 clones, with around 86% occurring only once. Here the sequenced sample was CD4+ or CD8+ T cells sorted from blood, taken in a trial of the OX40 agonist ivuxolimab. The origin of the receptors is an adult with an advanced solid tumor such as melanoma, head and neck, liver or kidney cancer. CDR3s include the opening cysteine and the closing phenylalanine or tryptophan. Fields, in order: J gene, clone size, CDR3 length, D gene, V gene, CDR3 protein, CDR3 DNA. D genes are given only for firm matches. Clone size, where shown, is once, few, many, or a class for clones that have expanded.

J: TRBJ2-7
size: -
length: 15
D: -
V: TRBV5-4
CDR3: CASSLEPGGHYEQYF
DNA: TGTGCCAGCAGCTTGGAACCAGGGGGGCACTACGAGCAGTACTTC

J: TRBJ2-5
size: once
length: 11
D: -
V: TRBV27
CDR3: CASGIKETQYF
DNA: TGTGCCAGCGGCATAAAAGAGACCCAGTACTTC

J: TRBJ1-6
size: -
length: 17
D: TRBD1
V: TRBV7-2
CDR3: CASSLGALQGAGSPLHF
DNA: TGTGCCAGCAGCTTAGGGGCCTTACAGGGGGCGGGTTCACCCCTCCACTTT

J: TRBJ2-1
size: -
length: 12
D: -
V: TRBV10-1
CDR3: CASKTGRNEQFF
DNA: TGCGCCAGCAAGACAGGGAGGAATGAGCAGTTCTTC

J: TRBJ2-7
size: -
length: 15
D: -
V: TRBV7-2
CDR3: CASSLRPGPTYEQYF
DNA: TGTGCCAGCAGCTTACGCCCGGGCCCCACCTACGAGCAGTACTTC

J: TRBJ2-1
size: once
length: 13
D: -
V: TRBV9
CDR3: CASSVRQNNEQFF
DNA: TGTGCCAGCAGCGTAAGACAGAACAATGAGCAGTTCTTC

J: TRBJ1-1
size: -
length: 15
D: -
V: TRBV5-4
CDR3: CASSLGRFMNTEAFF
DNA: TGTGCCAGCAGCTTGGGCAGGTTCATGAACACTGAAGCTTTCTTT

J: TRBJ1-1
size: -
length: 13
D: -
V: TRBV27
CDR3: CASSTGSTTEAFF
DNA: TGTGCCAGCAGTACAGGGTCGACGACTGAAGCTTTCTTT

J: TRBJ1-4
size: -
length: 13
D: -
V: TRBV7-2
CDR3: CASSLVSNEKLFF
DNA: TGTGCCAGCAGCTTAGTTAGTAATGAAAAACTGTTTTTT

J: TRBJ2-7
size: -
length: 16
D: TRBD2
V: TRBV5-5
CDR3: CASSLAGTSAPYEQYF
DNA: TGTGCCAGCAGCTTGGCGGGGACTAGCGCTCCCTACGAGCAGTACTTC

J: TRBJ1-6
size: -
length: 13
D: -
V: TRBV28
CDR3: CATREYENSPLHF
DNA: TGTGCCACCCGGGAGTATGAAAATTCACCCCTCCACTTT

J: TRBJ2-3
size: -
length: 14
D: -
V: TRBV18
CDR3: CASSPDDMGDTQYF
DNA: TGTGCCAGCTCACCGGATGATATGGGTGATACGCAGTATTTT

J: TRBJ2-7
size: -
length: 16
D: TRBD1
V: TRBV7-9
CDR3: CASTSGTGASYYEQYF
DNA: TGTGCCAGTACCTCCGGGACAGGGGCTTCTTACTACGAGCAGTACTTC

J: TRBJ1-2
size: -
length: 14
D: -
V: TRBV6-5
CDR3: CASSSGLSVPGYTF
DNA: TGTGCCAGCAGTTCCGGATTAAGCGTTCCTGGCTACACCTTC

J: TRBJ2-7
size: -
length: 15
D: -
V: TRBV5-4
CDR3: CASSLGRNRAYEQYF
DNA: TGTGCCAGCAGCTTGGGGAGAAACCGAGCCTACGAGCAGTACTTC

J: TRBJ1-5
size: -
length: 15
D: TRBD1
V: TRBV27
CDR3: CASSLLGGGNQPQHF
DNA: TGTGCCAGCAGTTTACTAGGGGGCGGCAATCAGCCCCAGCATTTT

J: TRBJ1-2
size: -
length: 14
D: -
V: TRBV28
CDR3: CASSLRQVTRGYTF
DNA: TGTGCCAGCAGTTTAAGACAGGTGACGAGGGGCTACACCTTC

J: TRBJ2-5
size: -
length: 18
D: TRBD2
V: TRBV4-3
CDR3: CASSQDWSGGPSQETQYF
DNA: TGCGCCAGCAGCCAAGATTGGAGCGGGGGGCCCAGTCAAGAGACCCAGTACTTC

J: TRBJ2-1
size: -
length: 15
D: TRBD2
V: TRBV18
CDR3: CASSPSQRGGVEQFF
DNA: TGTGCCAGCTCACCAAGTCAGCGGGGGGGCGTTGAGCAGTTCTTC

J: TRBJ2-1
size: -
length: 14
D: TRBD2
V: TRBV10-2
CDR3: CASSDPVWGGEQFF
DNA: TGCGCCAGCAGTGACCCGGTCTGGGGGGGTGAGCAGTTCTTC

J: TRBJ1-1
size: once
length: 14
D: -
V: TRBV2
CDR3: CASSVRVLTTEAFF
DNA: TGTGCCAGCAGTGTAAGGGTGTTGACCACTGAAGCTTTCTTT

J: TRBJ1-5
size: -
length: 15
D: -
V: TRBV15
CDR3: CATSTKRESNQPQHF
DNA: TGTGCCACCAGCACAAAACGGGAATCCAATCAGCCCCAGCATTTT

J: TRBJ2-3
size: once
length: 15
D: TRBD2
V: TRBV7-9
CDR3: CASNYPRGNTDTQYF
DNA: TGTGCCAGCAACTACCCGCGGGGGAATACAGATACGCAGTATTTT

J: TRBJ1-2
size: once
length: 14
D: -
V: TRBV21-1
CDR3: CASRRRGAANGYTF
DNA: TGTGCCAGCAGGCGGAGAGGGGCTGCGAATGGCTACACCTTC

J: TRBJ2-2
size: -
length: 14
D: TRBD1
V: TRBV6-1
CDR3: CASSGTGNTGELFF
DNA: TGTGCCAGCAGTGGGACAGGGAACACCGGGGAGCTGTTTTTT

J: TRBJ2-1
size: -
length: 16
D: TRBD2
V: TRBV5-1
CDR3: CASSLGGRVSWNEQFF
DNA: TGCGCCAGCAGCTTGGGAGGGAGGGTTTCTTGGAATGAGCAGTTCTTC

J: TRBJ1-5
size: -
length: 14
D: -
V: TRBV2
CDR3: CASRGWDSNQPQHF
DNA: TGTGCCAGCAGGGGGTGGGATAGCAATCAGCCCCAGCATTTT

J: TRBJ2-6
size: -
length: 15
D: -
V: TRBV9
CDR3: CASSVAASGANVLTF
DNA: TGTGCCAGCAGCGTAGCAGCCTCTGGGGCCAACGTCCTGACTTTC

J: TRBJ2-2
size: -
length: 12
D: -
V: TRBV6-5
CDR3: CASRLEGGELFF
DNA: TGTGCCAGCAGACTGGAAGGTGGGGAGCTGTTTTTT

J: TRBJ2-7
size: -
length: 10
D: -
V: TRBV21-1
CDR3: CASTLRPQYF
DNA: TGTGCCAGCACCCTACGCCCGCAGTACTTC

J: TRBJ2-5
size: -
length: 16
D: TRBD2
V: TRBV5-4
CDR3: CASSLGAEAGGETQYF
DNA: TGTGCCAGCAGCTTGGGTGCTGAGGCGGGAGGTGAGACCCAGTACTTC

J: TRBJ2-3
size: -
length: 17
D: -
V: TRBV11-2
CDR3: CASSALGGHLRTDTQYF
DNA: TGTGCCAGCAGCGCACTCGGGGGCCACCTCCGCACAGATACGCAGTATTTT

J: TRBJ1-6
size: -
length: 17
D: -
V: TRBV28
CDR3: CASSAWDLQKGYSPLHF
DNA: TGTGCCAGCAGTGCCTGGGACCTTCAAAAGGGATATTCACCCCTCCACTTT

J: TRBJ2-2
size: -
length: 14
D: -
V: TRBV11-3
CDR3: CASSARRGNGELFF
DNA: TGTGCCAGCAGCGCACGACGCGGGAACGGGGAGCTGTTTTTT

J: TRBJ2-2
size: -
length: 15
D: -
V: TRBV28
CDR3: CASSRDTRGTGELFF
DNA: TGTGCCAGCAGCCGGGACACCCGGGGCACCGGGGAGCTGTTTTTT

J: TRBJ2-4
size: -
length: 14
D: -
V: TRBV6-1
CDR3: CASSDTGSRDIQYF
DNA: TGTGCCAGCAGTGACACAGGGTCGAGGGACATTCAGTACTTC

J: TRBJ1-2
size: -
length: 15
D: TRBD1
V: TRBV6-6
CDR3: CASSAGDRGDYGYTF
DNA: TGTGCCAGCAGTGCCGGGGACAGGGGGGACTATGGCTACACCTTC

J: TRBJ2-7
size: -
length: 14
D: -
V: TRBV7-2
CDR3: CASSLYRAQYEQYF
DNA: TGTGCCAGCAGCTTATATCGGGCCCAGTACGAGCAGTACTTC

J: TRBJ2-3
size: -
length: 14
D: TRBD2
V: TRBV11-3
CDR3: CASSSGRGTDTQYF
DNA: TGTGCCAGCAGCTCTGGGAGGGGCACAGATACGCAGTATTTT

J: TRBJ2-5
size: -
length: 14
D: TRBD1
V: TRBV10-3
CDR3: CAIRRGQGKETQYF
DNA: TGTGCCATCAGGAGGGGACAGGGAAAAGAGACCCAGTACTTC

J: TRBJ2-7
size: -
length: 14
D: -
V: TRBV28
CDR3: CASREGHGRSEQYF
DNA: TGTGCCAGCCGAGAGGGACACGGTCGGAGTGAGCAGTACTTC

J: TRBJ1-2
size: -
length: 14
D: -
V: TRBV5-1
CDR3: CASSLSQNNYGYTF
DNA: TGCGCCAGCAGCTTAAGTCAGAATAACTATGGCTACACCTTC

J: TRBJ2-3
size: -
length: 16
D: TRBD2
V: TRBV2
CDR3: CASSELAGAGTDTQYF
DNA: TGTGCCAGCAGTGAATTGGCGGGAGCTGGCACAGATACGCAGTATTTT

J: TRBJ2-5
size: -
length: 12
D: -
V: TRBV30
CDR3: CAWSASSAAQYF
DNA: TGTGCCTGGAGTGCCTCTTCCGCGGCCCAGTACTTC

J: TRBJ2-1
size: -
length: 15
D: TRBD2
V: TRBV9
CDR3: CASSKLAGGFNEQFF
DNA: TGTGCCAGCAGCAAACTAGCGGGAGGGTTCAATGAGCAGTTCTTC